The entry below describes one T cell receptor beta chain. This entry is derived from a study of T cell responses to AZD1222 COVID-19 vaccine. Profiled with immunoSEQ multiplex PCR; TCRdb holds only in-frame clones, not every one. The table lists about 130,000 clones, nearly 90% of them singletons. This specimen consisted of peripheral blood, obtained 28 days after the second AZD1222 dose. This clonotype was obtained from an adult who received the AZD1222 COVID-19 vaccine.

The CDR3 DNA reads TGTGCCTGGACCGTGGGACAGGGGGCTACCAAAGCTTTCTTT. Translation: CAWTVGQGATKAFF. This chain links TRBV30 with TRBJ1-1; 12 nucleotides line up with TRBD1. The V and J ends lost 4 bases and 9 bases, in that order; junction bases with no gene match: 9. Germline V gives CDR1 GTSNPN, CDR2 SVGIG (reference sequence). This CDR3 is built from 14 residues.